The 16 T cell receptor beta chains below come from one sample, sequenced in a study of T cell responses to AZD1222 COVID-19 vaccine. Data came from immunoSEQ multiplex PCR; TCRdb stores just in-frame clones and leaves some out. The table has 100,000 or so clones, 86% seen once. Sequencing was performed on peripheral blood, taken on day 0 of AZD1222 vaccination. These receptor sequences come from an adult in good health.

This CDR3 reads CSVEEQEAGELFF. The CDR3 nucleotides are TGCAGCGTTGAGGAACAGGAGGCCGGGGAGCTGTTTTTT. V usage is TRBV29-1 and J usage is TRBJ2-2; perhaps D is TRBD1 or TRBD2 (5 bases each). V dropped 3 bases and J dropped 6 bases, with 11 bases sitting between them. The CDR3 has 13 residues. CDR1 is SQVTM, CDR2 ANQGSEA, per germline.

For the CDR3, the DNA is TGTGCCAGTAGTATAGGAGGGATAGCGGGGTCGCGGGGGACCCAGTACTTC. It codes for CASSIGGIAGSRGTQYF. The chain has TRBV19 and TRBJ2-5, with 8 bases lining up with TRBD2. Germline assignment: CDR1 LNHDA and CDR2 SQIVND (reference sequence). This CDR3 is 17 amino acids long. V lost 1 base to trimming and J lost 7 bases; unmatched junction nucleotides: 14.

The chain carries TRBV5-5 and TRBJ2-5; D not certain. CDR1 and CDR2 from the germline V gene are SGHKS and YYEKEE (reference sequence). Trimming removed 5 bases from V and 2 bases from J, with 19 bases in between. This CDR3 has 16 amino acids. CDR3 sequence (DNA): TGTGCCAGCAGTTACAAGGAAATCCACCTTCAAGAGACCCAGTACTTC. This sequence encodes CASSYKEIHLQETQYF.

The chain has TRBV5-1 and TRBJ2-5, with D hard to call. The germline V and J ends were trimmed by 5 bases and 5 bases, with 10 bases remaining between them. This CDR3 is built from 12 residues. The V gene's germline CDR1 is SGHRS and CDR2 YFSETQ. The chain's CDR3 is CASRSGGETQYF. As DNA, the CDR3 is TGCGCCAGCAGGTCGGGTGGGGAGACCCAGTACTTC. The full variable domain, its missing parts supplied by reference TRBV5-1 and TRBJ2-5, is KAGVTQTPRYLIKTRGQQVTLSCSPISGHRSVSWYQQTPGQGLQFLFEYFSETQRNKGNFPGRFSGRQFSNSRSEMNVSTLELGDSALYLCASRSGGETQYFGPGTRLLVL.

V usage is TRBV15 and J usage is TRBJ1-5, with D unclear. CDR3 length: 12 amino acids. With 0 bases removed from V and 7 bases from J, the gap between germline ends came to 4 bases. CDR1 LNHNV and CDR2 YYDKDF come from the germline V gene (reference sequence). Here the CDR3 reads CATSRDQQPQHF. For the CDR3, the DNA is TGTGCCACCAGCAGAGATCAGCAGCCCCAGCATTTT.

The chain employs TRBV4-1 and TRBJ2-7; D unresolved. The V end was cut by 0 bases, the J end by 3 bases, with 9 bases between. CDR1 is MGHRA, CDR2 YSYEKL, per germline. CDR3 length: 14 residues. The CDR3, as DNA: TGCGCCAGCAGCCAAGATCCGGTGAACTACGAGCAGTACTTC. Protein: CASSQDPVNYEQYF.

The rearrangement links TRBV5-5 to TRBJ2-7, with D perhaps TRBD2 (6 bases). Per germline, CDR1 SGHKS and CDR2 YYEKEE (reference sequence). This CDR3 contains 15 residues. The V end lost 0 bases, the J end lost 3 bases, and 13 bases lay between the germline ends. In DNA, the CDR3 is TGTGCCAGCAGCTTGGCGGGGGACTGGAGCTACGAGCAGTACTTC. It encodes CASSLAGDWSYEQYF. Filled out from reference TRBV5-5 and TRBJ2-7, the complete variable domain reads DAGVTQSPTHLIKTRGQQVTLRCSPISGHKSVSWYQQVLGQGPQFIFQYYEKEERGRGNFPDRFSARQFPNYSSELNVNALLLGDSALYLCASSLAGDWSYEQYFGPGTRLTVT.

This chain connects TRBV5-1 to TRBJ2-5; D might be TRBD1 (5 bases). Germline CDR1 SGHRS, CDR2 YFSETQ. Trimming took 0 bases from V and 1 from J, leaving 7 bases between them. The CDR3 runs to 14 residues. The CDR3 bases are TGCGCCAGCAGCTTGGGAGACAGCCAAGAGACCCAGTACTTC. Translated: CASSLGDSQETQYF. The full variable domain, rest sourced from reference TRBV5-1 and TRBJ2-5, is KAGVTQTPRYLIKTRGQQVTLSCSPISGHRSVSWYQQTPGQGLQFLFEYFSETQRNKGNFPGRFSGRQFSNSRSEMNVSTLELGDSALYLCASSLGDSQETQYFGPGTRLLVL.

The V call is TRBV6-1, the J call TRBJ1-2, with D possibly being TRBD1 (5 bases). This CDR3 has 16 residues. Germline V gene lookup returns CDR1 MNHNS and CDR2 SASEGT. The germline V and J ends were trimmed by 0 bases and 3 bases, with 14 bases remaining between them. In DNA form, the CDR3 reads TGTGCCAGCAGTGAAGCGGGCGGGACCCCAGACTATGGCTACACCTTC. Amino acids: CASSEAGGTPDYGYTF.

The V gene is TRBV11-2, the J gene TRBJ2-5, with D hard to call. Between the trimmed V and J ends, which lost 2 bases and 3 bases, there was a span of 7 bases. From germline, CDR1 is SGHAT and CDR2 FQNNGV. The CDR3 runs to 13 residues. The CDR3 is CASSLSLKETQYF. DNA for the CDR3: TGTGCCAGCAGCTTAAGTTTGAAAGAGACCCAGTACTTC.

In regard to this clone: Sequence at one end of the junction differs from germline and may be a read error. The CDR3 sequence: CASSLVGSREAIF. Here the CDR3 DNA reads TGTGCCAGCAGTTTAGTCGGGTCCCGGGAGGCAATCTTT. V and J are TRBV12-3 or TRBV12-4 and TRBJ1-1; D is ambiguous. The CDR3 is 13 residues long.

This clone was seen a single time. The V call is TRBV25-1, the J call TRBJ1-1; no definite D call. V was cut by 3 bases and J by 3 bases, with 5 bases left in between. In germline, CDR1 is MGHDK, CDR2 SYGVNS. The CDR3 consists of 12 residues. The CDR3 here is CASSESYTEAFF. The CDR3 DNA reads as TGTGCCAGCAGTGAGTCTTACACTGAAGCTTTCTTT.

The chain has TRBV11-3 and TRBJ2-7; 7 nucleotides match TRBD2. The germline V gene encodes CDR1 SGHNT and CDR2 YENEEA. This CDR3 comprises 14 residues. Trimming at V came to 3 bases and at J to 0 bases, leaving 2 bases not matched to a gene. The CDR3, as DNA: TGTGCCAGCAGCTTGGGGGGGACCTCCTACGAGCAGTACTTC. Encoded protein: CASSLGGTSYEQYF.

J is TRBJ1-3 and V is TRBV2; 10 bases map to TRBD1. The V gene end was trimmed by 6 bases and the J gene end by 5 bases; junction bases not matched to a gene: 4. This CDR3 is 14 amino acids long. CDR1 and CDR2 (germline): SNHLY, FYNNEI. CDR3 in DNA: TGTGCCAGCAGCGAGACAGGGGGCAGAAACACCATATATTTT. It yields the protein CASSETGGRNTIYF.

This chain joins TRBV7-2 and TRBJ2-3, with D perhaps TRBD1 or TRBD2 (5 bases each). Germline lookup yields CDR1 SGHTA and CDR2 FQGNSA. This CDR3 comprises 15 residues. The germline V and J ends were trimmed by 5 bases and 5 bases, with 17 bases remaining between them. CDR3 bases: TGTGCCAGCAGCCCTACTCAGCGTGGGGGAGATACGCAGTATTTT. It yields the protein CASSPTQRGGDTQYF.

V gene TRBV9 combines with J gene TRBJ1-2; D uncertain. CDR3 size: 14 residues. Trimming cost V 2 bases and J 4 bases, with 12 bases left between them. In germline, CDR1 is SGDLS, CDR2 YYNGEE. Here the CDR3 DNA reads TGTGCCAGCAGCGTCTCAGACAACCCCTATGGCTACACCTTC. Its translation is CASSVSDNPYGYTF.